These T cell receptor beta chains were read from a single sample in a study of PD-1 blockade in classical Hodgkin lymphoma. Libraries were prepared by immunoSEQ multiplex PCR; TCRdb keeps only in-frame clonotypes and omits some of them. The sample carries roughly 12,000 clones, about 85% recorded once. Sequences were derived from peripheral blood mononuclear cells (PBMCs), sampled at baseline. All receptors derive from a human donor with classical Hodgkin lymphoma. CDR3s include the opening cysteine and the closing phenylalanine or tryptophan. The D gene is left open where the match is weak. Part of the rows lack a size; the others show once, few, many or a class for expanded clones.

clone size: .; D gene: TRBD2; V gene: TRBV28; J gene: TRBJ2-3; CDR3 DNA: TGTGCCAGCAGTTTAAGCGGGACGGGGACAGATACGCAGTATTTT; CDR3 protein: CASSLSGTGTDTQYF
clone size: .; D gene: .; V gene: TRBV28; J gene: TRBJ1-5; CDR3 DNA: TGTGCCAGCAGTACCCCAGGCTCTTCTAGCAATCAGCCCCAGCATTTT; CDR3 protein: CASSTPGSSSNQPQHF
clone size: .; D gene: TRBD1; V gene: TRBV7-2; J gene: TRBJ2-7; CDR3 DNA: TGTGCCAGCAGCCCGACCGGGACAGGGTACTACGAGCAGTACTTC; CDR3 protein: CASSPTGTGYYEQYF
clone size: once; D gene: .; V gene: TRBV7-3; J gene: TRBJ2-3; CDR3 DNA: TGTGCCAGCGCGGGGCGGGCCACAGATACGCAGTATTTT; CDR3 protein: CASAGRATDTQYF
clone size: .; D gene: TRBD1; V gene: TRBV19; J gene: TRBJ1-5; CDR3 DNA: TGTGCCAGTAGTGCGGGACAGGGGAAAGACCAGCCCCAGCATTTT; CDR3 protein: CASSAGQGKDQPQHF
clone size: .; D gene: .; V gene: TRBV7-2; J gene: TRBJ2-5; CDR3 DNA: TGTGCCAGCAGCTCGAGCGGGCTAAAGACCCAGTACTTC; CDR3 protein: CASSSSGLKTQYF
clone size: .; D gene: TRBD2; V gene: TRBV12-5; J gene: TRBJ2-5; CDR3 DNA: TGTGCTAGTGCCGTGGGTCCTAGCGGGGGTCCAGGGGAGACCCAGTACTTC; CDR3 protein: CASAVGPSGGPGETQYF
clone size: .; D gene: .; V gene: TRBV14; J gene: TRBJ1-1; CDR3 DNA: TGTGCCAGCAGCCAGCGGACACGGAACACTGAAGCTTTCTTT; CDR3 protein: CASSQRTRNTEAFF
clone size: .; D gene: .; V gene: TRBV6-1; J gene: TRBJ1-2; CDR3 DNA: TGTGCCAGCAGTGGCCTCGACCGGAACCGGGCTAACTATGGCTACACCTTC; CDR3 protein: CASSGLDRNRANYGYTF
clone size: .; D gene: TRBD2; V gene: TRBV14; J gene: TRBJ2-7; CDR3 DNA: TGTGCCAGCAGCCAAGGGGATCAAGGACTAGCGGGACACTACGAGCAGTACTTC; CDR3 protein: CASSQGDQGLAGHYEQYF
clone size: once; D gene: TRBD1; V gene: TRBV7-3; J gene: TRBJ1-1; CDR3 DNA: TGTGCCAGCAGCAAAGACAGGGCGAGTGGTGAAGCTTTCTTT; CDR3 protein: CASSKDRASGEAFF
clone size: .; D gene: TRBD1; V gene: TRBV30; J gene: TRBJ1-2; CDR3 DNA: TGTGCCTGGAGTATCGGCAGGGGGTATGGCTACACCTTC; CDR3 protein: CAWSIGRGYGYTF
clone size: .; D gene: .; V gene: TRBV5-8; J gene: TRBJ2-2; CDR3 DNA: TGTGCCAGCAGCCGCACCGGGGAGCTGTTTTTT; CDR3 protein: CASSRTGELFF
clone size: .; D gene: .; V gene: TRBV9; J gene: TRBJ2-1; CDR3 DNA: TGTGCCAGCAGCGTAGGAGGCGGGACAGATAGGAATGAGCAGTTCTTC; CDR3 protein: CASSVGGGTDRNEQFF
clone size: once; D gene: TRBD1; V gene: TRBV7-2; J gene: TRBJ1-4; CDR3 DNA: TGTGCCAGCAGCCCCCTACAGGGGGCAGCAACTAATGAAAAACTGTTTTTT; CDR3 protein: CASSPLQGAATNEKLFF
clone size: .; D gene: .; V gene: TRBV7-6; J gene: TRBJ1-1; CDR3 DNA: TGTGCCAGCAGCCCGGGGGGGAACACTGAAGCTTTCTTT; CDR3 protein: CASSPGGNTEAFF
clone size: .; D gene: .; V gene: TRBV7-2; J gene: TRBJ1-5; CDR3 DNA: TGTGCCAGCAGCTCCGGGACGTATAGCAATCAGCCCCAGCATTTT; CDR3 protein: CASSSGTYSNQPQHF
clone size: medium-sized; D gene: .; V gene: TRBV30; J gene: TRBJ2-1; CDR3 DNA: TGTGCCTGGAGTCAGGGGGGGTACAATGAGCAGTTCTTC; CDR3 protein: CAWSQGGYNEQFF
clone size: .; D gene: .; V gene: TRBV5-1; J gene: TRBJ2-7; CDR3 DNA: TGCGCCAGCAGCTTGGGGGTAGAGGTTTCCTACGAGCAGTACTTC; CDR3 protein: CASSLGVEVSYEQYF
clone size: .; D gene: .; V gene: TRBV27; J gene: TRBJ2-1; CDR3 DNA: TGTGCCAGCCGAGGGGAACCTTCTTACAATGAGCAGTTCTTC; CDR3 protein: CASRGEPSYNEQFF
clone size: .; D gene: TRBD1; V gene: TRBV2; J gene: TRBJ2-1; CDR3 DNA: TGTGCCAGTCAGGGACAGGGCTACAATGAGCAGTTCTTC; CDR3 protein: CASQGQGYNEQFF
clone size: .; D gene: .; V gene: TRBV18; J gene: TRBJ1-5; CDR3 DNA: TGTGCCAGCTCACCAAGGACAGACTTTAATCAGCCCCAGCATTTT; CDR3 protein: CASSPRTDFNQPQHF
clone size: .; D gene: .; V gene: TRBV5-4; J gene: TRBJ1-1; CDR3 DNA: TGTGCCAGCAGCTTCTCGGGGGCGAGGACTGAAGCTTTCTTT; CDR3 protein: CASSFSGARTEAFF
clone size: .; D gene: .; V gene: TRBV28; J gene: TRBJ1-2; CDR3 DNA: TGTGCCAGCAGCCCTACAGGGCTCTGGGGCTACACCTTC; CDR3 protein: CASSPTGLWGYTF
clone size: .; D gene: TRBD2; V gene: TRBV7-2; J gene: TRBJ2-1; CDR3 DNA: TGTGCCAGCAGCCGCCTGCGGGGGGAGCAGTTCTTC; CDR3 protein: CASSRLRGEQFF
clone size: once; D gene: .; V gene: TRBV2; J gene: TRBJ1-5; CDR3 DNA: TGTGCCAGCAGTATTGGGGGCAATCAGCCCCAGCATTTT; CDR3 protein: CASSIGGNQPQHF
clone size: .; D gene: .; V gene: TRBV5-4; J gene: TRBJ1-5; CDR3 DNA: TGTGCCAGCAGCTTGGGGGGGGCCGACAATCAGCCCCAGCATTTT; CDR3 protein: CASSLGGADNQPQHF
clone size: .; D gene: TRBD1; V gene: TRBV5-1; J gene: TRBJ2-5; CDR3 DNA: TGCGCCAGCAGCCCACTCGGACAGGGCCCCCAAGAGACCCAGTACTTC; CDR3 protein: CASSPLGQGPQETQYF
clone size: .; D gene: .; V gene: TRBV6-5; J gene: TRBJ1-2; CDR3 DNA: TGTGCCAGCAATCCTACAGGGAGCTATGGCTACACCTTC; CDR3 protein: CASNPTGSYGYTF
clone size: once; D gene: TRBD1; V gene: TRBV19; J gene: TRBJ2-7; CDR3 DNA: TGTGCCAGTAGTTGGGACAGGGTGAGCGAGCAGTACTTC; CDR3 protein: CASSWDRVSEQYF
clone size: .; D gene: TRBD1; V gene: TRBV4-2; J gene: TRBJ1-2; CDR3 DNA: TGTGCCAGCAGCCAAGATCAAGGGGGCGGGTTCTATGGCTACACCTTC; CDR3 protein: CASSQDQGGGFYGYTF
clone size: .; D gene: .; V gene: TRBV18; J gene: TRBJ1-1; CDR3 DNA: TGTGCCAGCTCGAACAAAGCAAACACTGAAGCTTTCTTT; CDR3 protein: CASSNKANTEAFF
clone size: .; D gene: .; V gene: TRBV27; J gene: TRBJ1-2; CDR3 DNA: TGTGCCAGCAGTCTGACCCCTCACGGGTCCCGCTATGGCTACACCTTC; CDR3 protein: CASSLTPHGSRYGYTF
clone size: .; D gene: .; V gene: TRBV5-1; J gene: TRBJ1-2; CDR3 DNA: TGCGCCAGCAGCCCCGAGGGCGAGGAGTATGGCTACACCTTC; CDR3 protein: CASSPEGEEYGYTF
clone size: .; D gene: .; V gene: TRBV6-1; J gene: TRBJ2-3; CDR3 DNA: TGTGCCGGGGAAAGGGACCGAGGCACAGATACGCAGTATTTT; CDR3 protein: CAGERDRGTDTQYF